The clone carrying this T cell receptor (beta chain) was recorded at least ten times. Its specificity is unknown. The CDR3 is 16 amino acids. V was trimmed by 3 bases and J by 4 bases, leaving 15 bases between them. Regarding the study as a whole: Tumor Treg TCRs overlapped most with tumor naive CD4+ cells. Tumor memory CD4+ T cell TCR gene usage clustered with blood and lymph node memory CD4+ cells and lymph node naive CD4+ cells.

The sorted Tregs were CD4+CD25+CD127-/low cells. Full-length variable regions came from constant-region reverse primers plus semi-nested Nested Universal Primer A PCR. In TCRdb, the 5' RACE reads were re-called with MiXCR into one record per CDR3 protein. Of approximately 50,000 distinct CDR3 sequences in the sample, about 26% are singletons; the top ten hold 2.2%. The source is a female donor with breast cancer. V usage is TRBV12-3 or TRBV12-4 and J usage is TRBJ2-2; maybe TRBD1 (5 bases). Sequenced input: tumor-infiltrating Tregs sorted from the breast tumor. The CDR3 DNA reads TGTGCCAGCAGTTTTGCGACAGCCCGAATCACCGGGGAGCTGTTTTTT. It encodes CASSFATARITGELFF.